These 15 T cell receptor beta chains were sequenced from one sample in a study of cytomegalovirus exposure and HLA in healthy donors. 60 Vbeta and 13 Jbeta primers were used in PCR. Clones were sequenced by immunoSEQ multiplex PCR, and TCRdb holds only the in-frame ones, with some missing. Among about 230,000 clones listed, more than 60% were seen once. Sequenced: PBMCs. Receptors originate from a woman aged 55-75 years in good health and CMV-seropositive.

This clone showed up just once. The chain carries TRBV10-3 and TRBJ2-5, with a tentative D call TRBD2 (6 bases). The J call is doubtful: the DNA matches TRBJ2-7 better. Germline V gene sequence: CDR1 ENHRY, CDR2 SYGVKD. This CDR3 has 14 amino acids. The CDR3 sequence: CAISSVSGSYEQYF. In DNA, the CDR3 is TGTGCCATCAGTTCGGTTAGCGGCTCCTACGAGCAGTACTTC.

V gene TRBV5-4 combines with J gene TRBJ1-3; D possibly corresponds to TRBD1 (5 bases). With 4 bases removed from V and 0 bases from J, the gap between germline ends came to 8 bases. The CDR3 consists of 14 residues. Germline CDR1 reads SGHNT; CDR2 reads YYREEE (reference sequence). The CDR3 DNA reads as TGTGCCAGCAGCGTGGACACCTCTGGAAACACCATATATTTT. It codes for CASSVDTSGNTIYF.

The V gene is TRBV10-3, the J gene TRBJ1-2; TRBD1 matches 8 bases. Germline V gives CDR1 ENHRY, CDR2 SYGVKD. This CDR3 region has 12 residues. V lost 2 bases, J lost 8 bases, and 1 base stayed unmatched. CDR3 protein: CAISEGQGGYTF. Here the CDR3 DNA reads TGTGCCATCAGTGAGGGACAGGGCGGCTACACCTTC.

This chain uses TRBV28 with TRBJ2-5; D unresolved. This CDR3 region has 14 residues. The germline V gene encodes CDR1 MDHEN and CDR2 SYDVKM. V was pared by 3 bases and J by 4 bases, with 12 bases between. The CDR3 bases are TGTGCCAGCAGTTTTACAAACAACCTAGAGACCCAGTACTTC. Translating gives CASSFTNNLETQYF.

The gene calls are TRBV4-1 and TRBJ2-1, with TRBD2 identical over 7 bases. This CDR3 is 18 amino acids long. The germline V gene has CDR1 MGHRA and CDR2 YSYEKL. The V gene end was trimmed by 4 bases and the J gene end by 9 bases; junction bases not matched to a gene: 21. CDR3: CASSLRRNLRSGVGEQFF. DNA of the CDR3: TGCGCCAGCAGCCTTAGACGCAACCTACGGAGCGGGGTGGGTGAGCAGTTCTTC.

The chain employs TRBV5-1 and TRBJ1-4; possible D gene TRBD1, 6 bases. This CDR3 is 15 amino acids long. Trimming removed 2 bases from V and 2 bases from J, with 10 bases in between. Germline assignment: CDR1 SGHRS and CDR2 YFSETQ. The CDR3 region has the DNA TGCGCCAGCAGCTTAGGGGGATCGACTAATGAAAAACTGTTTTTT. It codes for CASSLGGSTNEKLFF.

This clone was seen more than once but under ten times. V usage is TRBV27 and J usage is TRBJ1-2, with 8 positions matching TRBD1. The V gene end was trimmed by 2 bases and the J gene end by 3 bases; junction bases not matched to a gene: 11. Germline assignment: CDR1 MNHEY and CDR2 SMNVEV (reference sequence). The CDR3 loop spans 17 amino acids. CDR3 in DNA: TGTGCCAGCAGTTTAAATCCCCCGGGACAGGTACACTATGGCTACACCTTC. Its translation is CASSLNPPGQVHYGYTF.

The chain recombines TRBV6-1 with TRBJ2-5; 9 nucleotides match TRBD2. Germline CDR1 is MNHNS and CDR2 is SASEGT. The CDR3 totals 14 residues. V lost 0 bases and J lost 5; bases outside the gene matches: 1. CDR3 sequence (DNA): TGTGCCAGCAGTGAAGCTACTAGCGGGGAGACCCAGTACTTC. Its translation: CASSEATSGETQYF.

V usage is TRBV7-7 and J usage is TRBJ2-3, with 11 bases matching TRBD2. The CDR3 is 16 residues long. Germline CDR1 and CDR2: SSHAT and FNYEAQ (reference sequence). Trimming cost V 5 bases and J 3 bases; bases outside gene matches: 7. In nucleotides, the CDR3 is TGTGCCAGCAGCCGGGATTTAGCGGGGGGGACAGATACGCAGTATTTT. It is translated as CASSRDLAGGTDTQYF.

The chain combines TRBV27 with TRBJ2-1, with 7 positions matching TRBD1. V lost 6 bases and J lost 10; bases outside the gene matches: 3. The CDR3 covers 11 residues. Germline loops: CDR1 MNHEY, CDR2 SMNVEV (reference sequence). The CDR3 nucleotides are TGTGCCAGCAGGGGGACAGAAGAGCAGTTCTTC. This encodes CASRGTEEQFF.

J is TRBJ2-2 and V is TRBV11-1; 10 bases align to TRBD2. This CDR3 is built from 19 residues. Germline CDR1 SGHAT, CDR2 FQDESV (reference sequence). The ends lost 1 base at V and 4 bases at J; junction bases unmatched: 12. The CDR3 DNA reads TGTGCCAGCAGCTTAGATCGGCTAGCGGGGGAACCTGGCACCGGGGAGCTGTTTTTT. This gives the protein CASSLDRLAGEPGTGELFF.

The V call is TRBV4-2, the J call TRBJ1-2; TRBD1 matches 10 bases. Germline CDR1 reads LGHNA; CDR2 reads YNFKEQ. The CDR3 extends over 17 amino acids. J was trimmed by 7 bases and V by 4 bases; bases with no gene match: 15. CDR3 in amino acids: CASSRDDQPTGGSGYTF. The DNA of the CDR3 is TGTGCCAGCAGCCGCGACGACCAGCCGACAGGGGGCAGTGGCTACACCTTC.

The gene calls are TRBV2 and TRBJ2-7, with D unclear. CDR1 and CDR2 (germline): SNHLY, FYNNEI. V lost 8 bases and J lost 5, with 13 bases in between. There are 12 residues in the CDR3. The CDR3 region has the DNA TGTGCCAGCCGTCGTCCTCCAGACGAGCAGTACTTC. This translates into CASRRPPDEQYF.

V is TRBV11-2 and J is TRBJ2-1, with D possibly TRBD2 on 6 matching bases. The CDR3 loop spans 14 amino acids. V was pared by 1 base and J by 14 bases, with 18 bases between. Germline CDR1 SGHAT, CDR2 FQNNGV. In DNA form, the CDR3 reads TGTGCCAGCAGCTTAGTTCCCACTAGCCGTGAAGAGTTCTTC. This codes for CASSLVPTSREEFF.

The J gene is TRBJ1-5, the V gene TRBV2; the match to TRBD1 covers 7 bases. This CDR3 has 15 amino acids. Germline loops: CDR1 SNHLY, CDR2 FYNNEI. J gave up 1 base and V 6 bases, and 6 bases lay outside the gene matches. For the CDR3, the DNA is TGTGCCAGCAGCGTGGACAGGAACAGCAATCAGCCCCAGCATTTT. It encodes CASSVDRNSNQPQHF.